This T cell receptor (beta chain) was captured by sequencing in a study of cytomegalovirus exposure and HLA in healthy donors. In the PCR, 60 Vbeta and 13 Jbeta primers were used. Generated by immunoSEQ multiplex PCR, the TCRdb table keeps only in-frame clones and is missing some. In the table there are about 140,000 clones, around two thirds of which are singletons. V was trimmed by 2 bases and J by 3 bases, leaving 17 bases between them. CDR1 is MNHNS, CDR2 SASEGT, per germline. This CDR3 has 17 residues. The source of this sequence is a woman between 40 and 55 years old in good health and CMV-seronegative. The chain is built from TRBV6-1 and TRBJ1-5; D perhaps matches TRBD1 (5 bases). The sequencing input was PBMCs. CDR3 DNA: TGTGCCAGCAGTGAATTACCCCCGGCAGGGAACAATCAGCCCCAGCATTTT. Its translation is CASSELPPAGNNQPQHF.